The rows below give T cell receptor beta chains drawn from one sample of a study of T cells in Graves' hyperthyroidism and ophthalmopathy. TCRdb re-called the multiplex PCR reads with MiXCR, one entry per CDR3 protein. The sample comprises fewer than 200,000 distinct CDR3 sequences, roughly 10% of which are singletons, and approximately 20% rests with the top ten. The source material was blood. The receptors derive from a woman aged 18 to 35 with Graves' hyperthyroidism that later progressed to Graves' ophthalmopathy. The CDR3 runs from the conserved cysteine through the conserved F or W. Fields, in order: D gene, J gene, clone size, V gene, CDR3 protein, CDR3 DNA. D genes are given only for firm matches. Clone size, where shown, is once, few, many, or a class for clones that have expanded.

d_gene: TRBD2
j_gene: TRBJ2-3
abundance: many
v_gene: TRBV5-1
CDR3aa: CASSNGTSGFDTQYF
CDR3nt: TGCGCCAGCAGCAATGGGACTAGCGGGTTCGATACGCAGTATTTT

d_gene: -
j_gene: TRBJ2-7
abundance: many
v_gene: TRBV30
CDR3aa: CAWISRSYEQYF
CDR3nt: TGTGCCTGGATATCAAGGTCCTACGAGCAGTACTTC

d_gene: TRBD2
j_gene: TRBJ2-2
abundance: few
v_gene: TRBV20-1
CDR3aa: CSAYPGLAGGISTGELFF
CDR3nt: TGCAGTGCTTACCCGGGACTAGCGGGAGGAATATCCACCGGGGAGCTGTTTTTT

d_gene: -
j_gene: TRBJ2-1
abundance: -
v_gene: TRBV4-1
CDR3aa: CASSQQGFYNEQFF
CDR3nt: TGCGCCAGCAGCCAGCAGGGGTTCTACAATGAGCAGTTCTTC

d_gene: TRBD1
j_gene: TRBJ1-3
abundance: many
v_gene: TRBV20-1
CDR3aa: CSARGQGSGNTIYF
CDR3nt: TGCAGTGCTAGAGGACAGGGCTCCGGAAACACCATATATTTT

d_gene: TRBD2
j_gene: TRBJ2-1
abundance: many
v_gene: TRBV11-3
CDR3aa: CASSLRTSPYNEQFF
CDR3nt: TGTGCCAGCAGCTTACGGACTAGCCCTTACAATGAGCAGTTCTTC

d_gene: -
j_gene: TRBJ1-6
abundance: many
v_gene: TRBV6-1
CDR3aa: CASKGGQYNSPLHF
CDR3nt: TGTGCCAGCAAAGGAGGCCAGTATAATTCACCCCTCCACTTT

d_gene: -
j_gene: TRBJ2-1
abundance: many
v_gene: TRBV2
CDR3aa: CASSYYNEQFF
CDR3nt: TGTGCCAGCAGTTATTACAATGAGCAGTTCTTC

d_gene: -
j_gene: TRBJ1-1
abundance: many
v_gene: TRBV9
CDR3aa: CASSDREGENTEAFF
CDR3nt: TGTGCCAGCAGCGACAGGGAAGGGGAGAACACTGAAGCTTTCTTT

d_gene: TRBD2
j_gene: TRBJ2-7
abundance: many
v_gene: TRBV6-2/TRBV6-3
CDR3aa: CASSQTSGSSYEQYF
CDR3nt: TGTGCCAGCAGTCAGACTAGCGGGAGCTCCTACGAGCAGTACTTC

d_gene: -
j_gene: TRBJ1-6
abundance: many
v_gene: TRBV2
CDR3aa: CASSEYGNDNSPLHF
CDR3nt: TGTGCCAGCAGTGAGTACGGAAATGATAATTCACCCCTCCACTTT

d_gene: TRBD2
j_gene: TRBJ2-1
abundance: many
v_gene: TRBV11-2
CDR3aa: CASSSGLAGEEQFF
CDR3nt: TGTGCCAGCAGCTCGGGACTAGCGGGAGAAGAGCAGTTCTTC

d_gene: TRBD1
j_gene: TRBJ2-7
abundance: many
v_gene: TRBV3-1
CDR3aa: CASRPGQGTYEQYF
CDR3nt: TGTGCCAGCAGACCGGGACAGGGGACCTACGAGCAGTACTTC

d_gene: TRBD1
j_gene: TRBJ1-5
abundance: -
v_gene: TRBV6-4
CDR3aa: CASSGRDRVYSNQPQHF
CDR3nt: TGTGCCAGCAGTGGTAGGGACAGGGTGTATAGCAATCAGCCCCAGCATTTT

d_gene: -
j_gene: TRBJ2-7
abundance: many
v_gene: TRBV5-1
CDR3aa: CASSWDTDLFYEQYF
CDR3nt: TGCGCCAGCAGCTGGGACACCGACCTGTTCTACGAGCAGTACTTC

d_gene: -
j_gene: TRBJ1-3
abundance: many
v_gene: TRBV30
CDR3aa: CAWSVRSTGNTIYF
CDR3nt: TGTGCCTGGAGTGTGCGAAGTACTGGAAACACCATATATTTT

d_gene: -
j_gene: TRBJ1-2
abundance: many
v_gene: TRBV2
CDR3aa: CASKEGYWDGYTF
CDR3nt: TGTGCCAGCAAGGAGGGATATTGGGATGGCTACACCTTC

d_gene: -
j_gene: TRBJ1-4
abundance: -
v_gene: TRBV7-6
CDR3aa: CASSLGGAEKLFF
CDR3nt: TGTGCCAGCAGCTTGGGAGGAGCCGAAAAACTGTTTTTT

d_gene: TRBD2
j_gene: TRBJ2-2
abundance: few
v_gene: TRBV19
CDR3aa: CASSIRGGRHTGELFF
CDR3nt: TGTGCCAGTAGTATAAGGGGAGGGAGACACACCGGGGAGCTGTTTTTT

d_gene: -
j_gene: TRBJ2-2
abundance: many
v_gene: TRBV7-9
CDR3aa: CASSSRRGAGELFF
CDR3nt: TGTGCCAGCAGCTCAAGGCGAGGAGCCGGGGAGCTGTTTTTT

d_gene: TRBD1
j_gene: TRBJ2-7
abundance: many
v_gene: TRBV6-1
CDR3aa: CASRQVGQISPYEQYF
CDR3nt: TGTGCCAGCAGACAGGTGGGACAGATATCACCCTACGAGCAGTACTTC